Below, 29 T cell receptor beta chains from the same sample are listed, as sequenced in a study of tissue T cells after allogeneic stem cell transplantation (dated by TCRdb to 2021 to 2024). The library came from the immunoSEQ multiplex PCR assay. This is the immuneACCESS table as TCRdb keeps it, with only in-frame sequences that have V and J called. A part of the clones is gone; compared with another copy, unresolved V genes explain less than half, and the rest is unexplained. This sample holds about 48,000 clones; over 65% were observed only once. Of the sample, under 0.9% falls within the top ten clones. The specimen was sorted cells pooled from one or two spleens. These receptors were collected from a pool of C57BL/6 mice in good health.

This clone was seen more than once but under ten times. Gene names refer to mouse genes. The CDR3 goes on 1 residue after the read ends, and that part is filled in from the germline J gene. V usage is TRBV24 and J usage is TRBJ2-7; TRBD1 matches 9 bases. Germline V CDR1 and CDR2: KGHTA, FRNEEI. Trimming took 2 bases from V and 3 from J; bases not matched to a gene: 2. CDR3 size: 14 residues. This chain's CDR3 is CASSLPDRGYEQYF. CDR3 DNA, as far as it was read: TGTGCCAGCAGTCTGCCGGACAGGGGCTATGAACAGTAC.

Regarding this clone: The germline and genes are mouse ones. Sequencing ends 1 residue short of the CDR3 end; the germline J gene provides the rest. The chain combines TRBV4 with TRBJ2-7, with 9 bases identical to TRBD2. The length of the CDR3 is 14 residues. With V trimmed by 5 bases and J by 3 bases, 5 bases remained unmatched. Germline V gives CDR1 LGHDT, CDR2 YNNKQL (reference sequence). CDR3 DNA, as far as it was read: TGTGCCAGCAGCCCAGACTGGGGGAACTATGAACAGTAC. This codes for CASSPDWGNYEQY. The complete CDR3 protein is CASSPDWGNYEQYF.

With regard to this clone: Gene and germline names: mouse. The read stops 1 residue short of the end of the CDR3; the missing end is completed from the germline J gene. V usage is TRBV13-2 and J usage is TRBJ2-2; TRBD2 aligns across 8 bases. CDR1 is NNHNN, CDR2 SYGAGS, per germline (reference sequence). The CDR3 covers 15 residues. With 1 base clipped from V and 2 bases from J, the junction kept 1 base outside the gene matches. CDR3 sequence reads: CASGDMGGNTGQLYF. CDR3 DNA, as far as it was read: TGTGCCAGCGGTGATATGGGGGGGAACACCGGGCAGCTCTAC.

A word on this clone: Each gene name is a mouse one. The read comes to an end 1 residue before the CDR3 does, leaving the germline J gene to fill in the end. J is TRBJ1-2 and V is TRBV3; D not certain. V lost 3 bases, J lost 0 bases, and 14 bases lay in between. Germline lookup yields CDR1 SNHLY and CDR2 FYNGKV (reference sequence). The CDR3 has 16 residues. The CDR3 spells CASSLRERVANSDYTF. The sequenced part of the CDR3 DNA is TGTGCCAGCAGCTTGAGGGAAAGGGTTGCAAACTCCGACTACACC.

As to this clone: Genes and germline come from the mouse. The read ends 1 residue shy of where the CDR3 ends; the end is completed using the germline J gene. V usage is TRBV13-2 and J usage is TRBJ2-7; D unclear. From germline, CDR1 is NNHNN and CDR2 SYGAGS (reference sequence). V shed 3 bases and J shed 3 bases, with 13 bases lying between them. The CDR3 is made up of 14 amino acids. The CDR3 sequence: CASGGHRWNYEQYF. Partial CDR3 DNA: TGTGCCAGCGGTGGCCATCGGTGGAACTATGAACAGTAC.

On this clone itself: All gene names here are mouse names. Read sequence stops 1 residue before the CDR3 end, and the germline J gene provides the missing end. The same CDR3 can be traced to other DNA sequences in this sample. J is TRBJ1-3 and V is TRBV13-1; D remains ambiguous. This CDR3 has 14 amino acids. Germline-derived CDR1 and CDR2 are NSHNY and SYGAGN. V dropped 0 bases and J dropped 0 bases, with 4 bases sitting between them. The CDR3 bases that were read are TGTGCCAGCAGTGATGGGAGTTCTGGAAATACGCTCTAT. Encoded protein: CASSDGSSGNTLY. From start to end, the CDR3 is CASSDGSSGNTLYF.

As for this clone: Mouse gene names and germline throughout. The observed sequence ends 1 residue before the CDR3 terminus, with the missing tail filled in from the germline J gene. The genes are TRBV13-2 and TRBJ2-7; 9 bases map to TRBD1. J gave up 5 bases and V 0 bases, and 0 bases lay outside the gene matches. Germline V gene lookup returns CDR1 NNHNN and CDR2 SYGAGS (reference sequence). There are 13 residues in the CDR3. The DNA read from the CDR3 is TGTGCCAGCGGTGATGGGACAGGGGATGAACAGTAC. Amino acid sequence: CASGDGTGDEQY. The entire CDR3 reads CASGDGTGDEQYF.

On this clone: Gene names are the mouse ones. The CDR3 extends 1 residue past the end of the read, so its final part is completed from the germline J gene. The J gene is TRBJ1-4, the V gene TRBV26; no clear D. The CDR3 spans 14 residues. Trimming left V 3 bases short and J 3 bases short, with 8 bases between. Germline V CDR1 and CDR2: KGHPV, FQNQEV (reference sequence). The CDR3 sequence: CASSLWVTNERLFF. The CDR3 bases that were read are TGTGCCAGCAGTCTTTGGGTTACCAACGAAAGATTATTT.

For this clone: Each gene name is a mouse one. Read sequence stops 1 residue before the CDR3 end, and the germline J gene provides the missing end. The V gene is TRBV12-1, the J gene TRBJ1-3; TRBD1 agrees at 8 bases. V trimming: 0 bases; J trimming: 2 bases; junction bases outside the gene matches: 2. Germline CDR1 and CDR2: SGHSN and HYEKVE. The CDR3 sequence is 15 residues long. CDR3 amino acids: CASSLPDRAGNTLYF. Partial CDR3 DNA: TGTGCCAGCTCTCTCCCGGACAGGGCTGGAAATACGCTCTAT.

This clone was detected a few times. The listed genes are named as in mouse. The CDR3 is cut off 1 residue early in the read; its end comes from the germline J gene. This chain uses TRBV16 with TRBJ2-7; 8 positions agree with TRBD2. The CDR3 is 14 amino acids. With 3 bases clipped from V and 4 bases from J, the junction kept 5 bases outside the gene matches. CDR1 and CDR2 (germline): SGHSA, FRNQAP. The CDR3 bases that were read are TGTGCAAGCAGCTTCCGGACTGGGCCGTATGAACAGTAC. It codes for CASSFRTGPYEQY. The full CDR3 protein reads CASSFRTGPYEQYF.

Of note for this clone: Genes and germline come from the mouse. Sequencing ends 1 residue short of the CDR3 end; the germline J gene provides the rest. V usage is TRBV17 and J usage is TRBJ2-1; 11 nucleotides match TRBD2. CDR3 size: 15 residues. V lost 6 bases to trimming and J lost 1 base; unmatched junction nucleotides: 2. The germline CDR1 and CDR2 sequences are MNHDT and YYDKIL. The CDR3 is CASRRDWGNYAEQFF. CDR3 DNA (partial): TGTGCTAGCAGGAGGGACTGGGGGAACTATGCTGAGCAGTTC.

As for this clone: Mouse names are used for the genes. The CDR3 end falls 1 residue outside the read, so it is completed with the germline J gene. This sequence joins TRBV19 and TRBJ2-7; the match to TRBD2 covers 8 bases. The CDR3 runs 15 residues. CDR1 is FNHDT and CDR2 is SITEND in the germline V gene (reference sequence). V lost 0 bases, J lost 3 bases, and 5 bases stayed unmatched. The CDR3 DNA, read in part, is TGTGCCAGCAGTATAGGGTGGGGGGGTGGCTATGAACAGTAC. As protein: CASSIGWGGGYEQY. The whole CDR3 sequence reads CASSIGWGGGYEQYF.

Note on this clone: These gene names are mouse names. The sequence runs out 1 residue before the end of the CDR3; the remainder is reconstructed from the germline J gene. This sequence joins TRBV4 and TRBJ2-7, with 11 bases fitting TRBD2. Germline trimming cut 4 bases from V and 4 bases from J; bases unmatched to any gene: 0. In germline, CDR1 is LGHDT, CDR2 YNNKQL (reference sequence). The CDR3 is 13 amino acids. CDR3 protein: CASSWDWGYEQYF. The part of the CDR3 DNA that was read is TGTGCCAGCAGCTGGGACTGGGGGTATGAACAGTAC.

About this clone: Gene labels here are mouse ones. The CDR3 goes on 1 residue after the read ends, and that part is filled in from the germline J gene. The chain recombines TRBV2 with TRBJ1-2, with 9 nucleotides matching TRBD1. Germline CDR1 reads LGHNA; CDR2 reads YSYQKL. The CDR3 loop spans 15 amino acids. V shed 2 bases and J 3 bases; nucleotides not matched to a gene: 4. The sequenced CDR3 bases are TGTGCCAGCAGCCAAAACAGGGGGCGGTACTCCGACTACACC. This translates into CASSQNRGRYSDYT. The full CDR3 protein is CASSQNRGRYSDYTF.

As regards this clone: Gene and germline names: mouse. The read terminates 1 residue ahead of where the CDR3 ends, so the germline J gene completes it. This chain links TRBV5 with TRBJ2-3; 8 bases are a match to TRBD2. The V and J ends lost 4 bases and 3 bases, in that order; junction bases with no gene match: 3. The CDR3 has 14 amino acids. Germline CDR1 is LGHNA and CDR2 is YNLKQL (reference sequence). The part of the CDR3 DNA that was read is TGTGCCAGCAGCCCAATGGGGGGGGCAGAAACGCTGTAT. This sequence encodes CASSPMGGAETLY. The entire CDR3 sequence reads CASSPMGGAETLYF.

As for this clone: Gene and germline names: mouse. Read sequence stops 1 residue before the CDR3 end, and the germline J gene provides the missing end. The rearrangement joins TRBV13-3 to TRBJ1-4; TRBD1 agrees at 10 bases. Germline CDR1 reads NNHDY; CDR2 reads SYVADS. Trimming removed 5 bases from V and 4 bases from J; junction bases left unmatched: 2. There are 14 residues in the CDR3. This chain's CDR3 is CASRGDRGNERLFF. CDR3 DNA (partial): TGTGCCAGCAGAGGGGACAGGGGCAACGAAAGATTATTT.

In the case of this clone: Gene names and germline refer to mouse. The read ends 1 residue early relative to the CDR3; the germline J gene fills the gap. V usage is TRBV12-1 and J usage is TRBJ2-7, with 9 nucleotides matching TRBD2. Per the germline V gene, CDR1 is SGHSN and CDR2 is HYEKVE. Trimming cost V 4 bases and J 0 bases; bases outside gene matches: 9. This CDR3 has 16 amino acids. This CDR3 is CASSLAGGVSSYEQYF. The sequenced CDR3 bases are TGTGCCAGCTCCCTAGCTGGGGGGGTGAGCTCCTATGAACAGTAC.

As for this clone: Germline and genes: mouse. With the read ending 1 residue before the CDR3 end, the germline J gene is used to fill in that end. V gene TRBV13-2 combines with J gene TRBJ2-1; 7 bases match TRBD2. Germline lookup yields CDR1 NNHNN and CDR2 SYGAGS (reference sequence). V lost 1 base and J lost 3; bases outside the gene matches: 4. The CDR3 length is 15 residues. Incomplete CDR3 DNA: TGTGCCAGCGGTGATATTACTGGGGCCTATGCTGAGCAGTTC. It specifies CASGDITGAYAEQF. The entire CDR3 reads CASGDITGAYAEQFF.

To note about this clone: The genes and germline here are from mouse. The missing CDR3 end, 1 residue past where the read stops, is filled in from the germline J gene. This chain connects TRBV5 to TRBJ1-4; perhaps TRBD1 as D (5 bases). Germline V CDR1 and CDR2: LGHNA, YNLKQL (reference sequence). This CDR3 is 13 amino acids long. The V end lost 2 bases, the J end lost 5 bases, and 6 bases lay between the germline ends. CDR3 region: CASSQQGNERLFF. The DNA read from the CDR3 is TGTGCCAGCAGCCAACAGGGAAACGAAAGATTATTT.

As regards this clone: Gene and germline names: mouse. The read halts 1 residue ahead of the CDR3 end, with the missing end drawn from the germline J gene. The chain is built from TRBV19 and TRBJ2-5; D might be TRBD1 (5 bases). The CDR3 is made up of 13 amino acids. Germline values: CDR1 FNHDT, CDR2 SITEND (reference sequence). Trimming cost V 6 bases and J 2 bases, with 10 bases left between them. The CDR3 bases that were read are TGTGCCAGCAAAGGGGTGGGCCAAGACACCCAGTAC. Translation: CASKGVGQDTQY. In full, the CDR3 is CASKGVGQDTQYF.

This clone showed up just a few times. Here the gene names and germline are mouse. The covered CDR3 bases are TGCACCTGCAGAGCCGGGACTGGGGGGTATGAACAGTAC. This codes for CTCRAGTGGYEQY. The full CDR3 is CTCRAGTGGYEQYF. The V gene is TRBV1, the J gene TRBJ2-7; 12 bases are a match to TRBD2. The read stops 1 residue short of the end of the CDR3; the missing end is completed from the germline J gene. The CDR3 extends over 14 amino acids. Per the germline V gene, CDR1 is NSQYPW and CDR2 is LRSPGD (reference sequence). Trimming at V came to 6 bases and at J to 4 bases, leaving 4 bases not matched to a gene.

In its sample, this clone was seen once. Gene names are the mouse ones. The read terminates 1 residue before the CDR3 end, so the remaining end is supplied by the germline J gene. The chain combines TRBV29 with TRBJ2-4; 8 positions agree with TRBD1. The CDR3 sequence is 14 residues long. Trimming cost V 4 bases and J 7 bases; bases outside gene matches: 7. The germline gives CDR1 MSHET, CDR2 SYDVDS. The CDR3 DNA, read in part, is TGTGCTAGCAGTTCTCACAGGGGGAGGGACACCTTGTAC. Translated: CASSSHRGRDTLY. The entire CDR3 is CASSSHRGRDTLYF. Filled out from reference TRBV29 and TRBJ2-4, the complete variable domain reads DMKVTQMPRYLIKRMGENVLLECGQDMSHETMYWYRQDPGLGLQLIYISYDVDSNSEGDIPKGYRVSRKKREHFSLILDSAKTNQTSVYFCASSSHRGRDTLYFGAGTRLSVL.

To note about this clone: Mouse names are used for the genes. The observed sequence ends 1 residue before the CDR3 terminus, with the missing tail filled in from the germline J gene. The chain is built from TRBV31 and TRBJ1-1; D remains unclear. CDR3 length: 13 amino acids. V gave up 0 bases and J gave up 0 bases, with 5 bases separating them. Germline V CDR1 and CDR2: GKSSPN, SITVG. Here the CDR3 reads CAWSLQTNTEVFF. The CDR3 DNA, read in part, is TGTGCCTGGAGTCTCCAGACAAACACAGAAGTCTTC. The whole variable domain, remainder taken from reference TRBV31 and TRBJ1-1, is AQTIHQWPVAEIKAVGSPLSLGCTIKGKSSPNLYWYWQATGGTLQQLFYSITVGQVESVVQLNLSASRPKDDQFILSTEKLLLSHSGFYLCAWSLQTNTEVFFGKGTRLTVV.

The sample holds a few counts of this clone. Gene names are mouse gene names. The sequenced part of the CDR3 DNA is TGTGCCAGCAGTATATGGGACGAACAGTAC. Translating gives CASSIWDEQY. The CDR3, in full, reads CASSIWDEQYF. The chain combines TRBV19 with TRBJ2-7, with D perhaps being TRBD1 or TRBD2 (5 bases each). The read terminates 1 residue ahead of where the CDR3 ends, so the germline J gene completes it. Between the trimmed V and J ends, which lost 1 base and 7 bases, there was a span of 6 bases. This CDR3 region has 11 residues. The V gene's germline CDR1 is FNHDT and CDR2 SITEND (reference sequence). Looking up the rest from reference TRBV19 and TRBJ2-7 gives the full variable domain: GGIITQTPKFLIGQEGQKLTLKCQQNFNHDTMYWYRQDSGKGLRLIYYSITENDLQKGDLSEGYDASREKKSSFSLTVTSAQKNEMAVFLCASSIWDEQYFGPGTRLTVL.

The table lists this clone with a few counts. Gene names and germline match the mouse. The read stops 1 residue short of the end of the CDR3; the missing end is completed from the germline J gene. The chain employs TRBV1 and TRBJ2-7; unclear D gene. This CDR3 is built from 10 residues. With 3 bases removed from V and 7 bases from J, the gap between germline ends came to 4 bases. From germline, CDR1 is NSQYPW and CDR2 LRSPGD (reference sequence). CDR3 amino acids: CTCSAREQYF. CDR3 bases read: TGCACCTGCAGTGCTCGAGAACAGTAC.

As for this clone: Mouse names are used for the genes. The read is 1 residue too short to cover the CDR3 end, so that end is filled in from the germline J gene. The chain links TRBV13-2 to TRBJ2-3; D not resolved. This CDR3 is 11 amino acids long. V was pared by 1 base and J by 5 bases, with 2 bases between. Germline loops: CDR1 NNHNN, CDR2 SYGAGS (reference sequence). The CDR3 bases that were read are TGTGCCAGCGGTGATCGAGAAACGCTGTAT. This encodes CASGDRETLY. The CDR3 in full is CASGDRETLYF.

Turning to this clone: Genes and germline come from the mouse. CDR3 DNA, as far as it was read: TGTGCAAGCAGCTTCACTGGGGTGAGTGCAGAAACGCTGTAT. Translation gives CASSFTGVSAETLY. The full CDR3 is CASSFTGVSAETLYF. V is TRBV16 and J is TRBJ2-3; 7 bases are shared with TRBD2. The read halts 1 residue ahead of the CDR3 end, with the missing end drawn from the germline J gene. The length of the CDR3 is 15 residues. Germline CDR1 reads SGHSA; CDR2 reads FRNQAP. V lost 3 bases and J lost 0; bases outside the gene matches: 3.

A few counts support this clone. The germline and genes are mouse ones. The read halts 1 residue ahead of the CDR3 end, with the missing end drawn from the germline J gene. The chain uses TRBV2 and TRBJ1-2; D gene ambiguous. CDR3 length: 13 residues. Deletions cut 0 bases from V and 1 base from J, with 3 bases between. Germline V gene sequence: CDR1 LGHNA, CDR2 YSYQKL. CDR3 residues: CASSQEGNSDYTF. The CDR3 bases that were read are TGTGCCAGCAGCCAAGAAGGAAACTCCGACTACACC.

Of note for this clone: Germline and genes here are mouse. The read ends 1 residue before the CDR3 terminus; that terminus is restored from the germline J gene. V usage is TRBV14 and J usage is TRBJ2-7, with 7 bases aligning to TRBD1. The ends lost 5 bases at V and 4 bases at J; junction bases unmatched: 0. CDR3 length: 11 residues. Germline loops: CDR1 SGHDT, CDR2 FRDEAV. The sequenced CDR3 bases are TGTGCCAGCAGGGACAGGTATGAACAGTAC. It encodes CASRDRYEQY. The full CDR3 is CASRDRYEQYF.